This is a list of T cell receptor beta chains from one sample in a study of cytomegalovirus exposure and HLA in healthy donors. The repertoire was sequenced with immunoSEQ multiplex PCR; TCRdb's copy has only in-frame clones and lacks some. The sample includes fewer than 200,000 clones, roughly 86% of them seen just once. Sequencing was carried out using PBMCs. All receptors derive from a man aged 30-40 years in good health and CMV-seropositive. CDR3s include the opening cysteine and the closing phenylalanine or tryptophan. Fields, in order: CDR3 length, J gene, clone size, V gene, D gene, CDR3 DNA, CDR3 protein. D genes are given only for firm matches. Clone size appears in some rows only: once, few, many, or a class for an expanded clone.

15 TRBJ2-1 NA TRBV25-1 NA TGTGCCAGCGGGGGGGGACAGCCTGCTTACAATGAGCAGTTCTTC CASGGGQPAYNEQFF
19 TRBJ2-1 NA TRBV5-1 TRBD2 TGCGCCAGCAGCTTGGATAGGACTAGCGGGAGGGCCGCCTACAATGAGCAGTTCTTC CASSLDRTSGRAAYNEQFF
17 TRBJ2-5 NA TRBV5-1 NA TGCGCCAGCAGCTCGGCCCCGGGCCGAGAAGAACAAGAGACCCAGTACTTC CASSSAPGREEQETQYF
13 TRBJ1-5 NA TRBV18 NA TGTGCCAGCTCACCGGCGAGGGATCAGCCCCAGCATTTT CASSPARDQPQHF
13 TRBJ1-2 NA TRBV28 NA TGTGCCAGCAGCCTTGGGGCGGTAAATGGCTACACCTTC CASSLGAVNGYTF
16 TRBJ2-1 NA TRBV5-1 NA TGCGCCAGCAGCCGGGGCCTGGGGGGCCCTGAGGATGAGCAGTTCTTC CASSRGLGGPEDEQFF
12 TRBJ2-1 NA TRBV5-6 NA TGTGCCAGCAGCGTGGATGGCCCCTACGAGTTCTTC CASSVDGPYEFF
18 TRBJ2-1 NA TRBV9 TRBD1 TGTGCCAGCAGCGTAAGGGGTTGGGGGACAGGGGGCAAGGATGAGCAGTTCTTC CASSVRGWGTGGKDEQFF
15 TRBJ1-5 NA TRBV18 TRBD1 TGTGCCAGCTCATCCTCGGGACAGGGGAATCAGCCCCAGCATTTT CASSSSGQGNQPQHF
14 TRBJ2-7 NA TRBV11-2 NA TGTGCCAGCACCTCCGGGGGGCGGGATGGGGAGCAGTACTTC CASTSGGRDGEQYF
15 TRBJ2-7 NA TRBV7-2 TRBD2 TGTGCCAGCAGCTTAGGTCTAGCGGGAGGTTACGAGCAGTACTTC CASSLGLAGGYEQYF
13 TRBJ2-5 many TRBV7-7 TRBD1 TGTGCCAGCAGCCCGGGACAGGAAGAGACCCAGTACTTC CASSPGQEETQYF
13 TRBJ2-5 once TRBV29-1 NA TGCAGCGTTGGGTATAGGAGGGTGGAGACCCAGTACTTC CSVGYRRVETQYF
14 TRBJ2-1 NA TRBV5-1 NA TGCGCCAGCAGCTTGGTTGCGGCCCACAATGAGCAGTTCTTC CASSLVAAHNEQFF
12 TRBJ2-7 NA TRBV5-5 NA TGTGCCAGCAGCTTGGATTTCTACGAGCAGTACTTC CASSLDFYEQYF
17 TRBJ1-3 NA TRBV5-6 NA TGTGCCAGCAGCTTGGTGAAGGATGGGCACTCTGGAAACACCATATATTTT CASSLVKDGHSGNTIYF
19 TRBJ1-4 once TRBV15 NA TGTGCCACCAGCAGAGATTATCGTCTTAGCCAGGGCAGAAATGAAAAACTGTTTTTT CATSRDYRLSQGRNEKLFF
12 TRBJ1-2 NA TRBV6-1 NA TGTGCCAGCAGTGCTCAGGCTCTTCCCCACACCTTC CASSAQALPHTF
15 TRBJ1-4 NA TRBV9 NA TGTGCCAGCAGCGCCACCGGGGGTAGGATTGAAAAACTGTTTTTT CASSATGGRIEKLFF
14 TRBJ1-2 NA TRBV6-5 NA TGTGCCAGCAGCCCCCGGGAAGGCTGGGAGGGCTACACCTTC CASSPREGWEGYTF
15 TRBJ1-1 NA TRBV7-6 TRBD1 TGTGCCAGCAGCTACGAACAGGGGGCCTACACTGAAGCTTTCTTT CASSYEQGAYTEAFF
14 TRBJ2-7 NA TRBV27 NA TGTGCCAGCTCGGAGGGACTCGCCTCCTACGAGCAGTACTTC CASSEGLASYEQYF
15 TRBJ1-4 NA TRBV5-1 NA TGCGCCAGCAGCTTGGCCGAGGACGCTAATGAAAAACTGTTTTTT CASSLAEDANEKLFF
18 TRBJ2-3 NA TRBV2 TRBD1 TGTGCCAGCAGAGAGGGCTGGACAGGGGGCCAGGGCACAGATACGCAGTATTTT CASREGWTGGQGTDTQYF
13 TRBJ1-6 NA TRBV5-1 NA TGCGCCAGCAGCCCCGCGGGGAATTCACCCCTCCACTTT CASSPAGNSPLHF
16 TRBJ2-3 NA TRBV7-9 NA TGTGCCAGCAGCTTTTACTCCTTTGGACCCACAGATACGCAGTATTTT CASSFYSFGPTDTQYF
15 TRBJ2-3 NA TRBV9 TRBD2 TGTGCCAGCAGCGTAGGATCTAGCGGGGCGGATACGCAGTATTTT CASSVGSSGADTQYF
13 TRBJ2-2 NA TRBV27 NA TGTGCCAGCAGTCCGACCGAAACCGGGGAGCTGTTTTTT CASSPTETGELFF
15 TRBJ2-1 NA TRBV9 TRBD2 TGTGCCAGCAGCGTAGGGACTAGCGGATACAATGAGCAGTTCTTC CASSVGTSGYNEQFF
16 TRBJ2-2 NA TRBV27 NA TGTGCCAGCAGTTTACGGTCTACCCTTCGAGGGGGGGAGCTGTTTTTT CASSLRSTLRGGELFF
14 TRBJ1-1 NA TRBV27 NA TGTGCCAGCAGTTTATGGGGGGCGGGTACTGAAGCTTTCTTT CASSLWGAGTEAFF
13 TRBJ2-1 NA TRBV5-1 NA TGCGCCAGCAGCTTTCTTTCCCTCAATGAGCAGTTCTTC CASSFLSLNEQFF
15 TRBJ2-1 NA TRBV9 NA TGTGCCAGCAGCGTAGTCGGCGGAGGCTACAATGAGCAGTTCTTC CASSVVGGGYNEQFF
14 TRBJ1-2 NA TRBV7-9 TRBD1 TGTGCCAGCAGCCGCCCGGGGACAGGCTATGGCTACACCTTC CASSRPGTGYGYTF
15 TRBJ1-5 NA TRBV7-2 TRBD1 TGTGCCAGCAGCTTAGGGGACAGGGGGGATCAGCCCCAGCATTTT CASSLGDRGDQPQHF
13 TRBJ2-3 NA TRBV28 NA TGTGCCAGCAGTGACTCAAGCACAGATACGCAGTATTTT CASSDSSTDTQYF
16 TRBJ1-3 NA TRBV5-1 NA TGCGCCAGCAGCTTGGCCCCAGGACGATCTGGAAACACCATATATTTT CASSLAPGRSGNTIYF
14 TRBJ1-2 NA TRBV25-1 NA TGTGCCAGCAGTCACATACAGGGCCACTATGGCTACACCTTC CASSHIQGHYGYTF
16 TRBJ2-2 NA TRBV5-1 TRBD1 TGCGCCAGCAGCATACCGACAGGGGGAGGTACCGGGGAGCTGTTTTTT CASSIPTGGGTGELFF
14 TRBJ1-1 NA TRBV29-1 NA TGCAGCGTTGAAATCGGGGCAGTGAACACTGAAGCTTTCTTT CSVEIGAVNTEAFF
14 TRBJ2-5 NA TRBV5-4 TRBD1 TGTGCCAGCAGCACAGGGGGCGCGGTAGAGACCCAGTACTTC CASSTGGAVETQYF
16 TRBJ2-3 NA TRBV27 TRBD2 TGTGCCAGCAGTACCTTAGCGGGAGGAGGGGTAGATACGCAGTATTTT CASSTLAGGGVDTQYF
17 TRBJ2-3 NA TRBV5-1 TRBD2 TGCGCCAGCAGCTTTGTGACTAGCGGACTAAGCACAGATACGCAGTATTTT CASSFVTSGLSTDTQYF
16 TRBJ2-5 NA TRBV4-1 NA TGCGCCAGCAGCCAAGATTACAGGATGAACCAAGAGACCCAGTACTTC CASSQDYRMNQETQYF
14 TRBJ2-2 NA TRBV7-3 NA TGTGCCAGCAGCCCTCCGGTGAACACCGGGGAGCTGTTTTTT CASSPPVNTGELFF
12 TRBJ2-3 NA TRBV25-1 NA TGTGCCAGCAGTGACGCCACAGATACGCAGTATTTT CASSDATDTQYF
13 TRBJ1-1 NA TRBV25-1 NA TGTGCCAGCAGTGCTGGTACGAACACTGAAGCTTTCTTT CASSAGTNTEAFF
14 TRBJ2-5 NA TRBV18 NA TGTGCCAGCTCACCACCCGCGGGCCGGGAGACCCAGTACTTC CASSPPAGRETQYF
14 TRBJ1-4 NA TRBV5-1 NA TGCGCCAGCAGCTTCTCGGGCAGGAATGAAAAACTGTTTTTT CASSFSGRNEKLFF
15 TRBJ1-6 NA TRBV9 NA TGTGCCAGCAGCCCCGACGGGCTTTCGGCCTCACCCCTCCACTTT CASSPDGLSASPLHF
15 TRBJ2-5 NA TRBV30 TRBD1 TGTGCCTGGACCAATACAGGGGGCGCGAGTGAGACCCAGTACTTC CAWTNTGGASETQYF
13 TRBJ1-2 NA TRBV18 NA TGTGCCAGCTCATCCGGGAAGGACTATGGCTACACCTTC CASSSGKDYGYTF
14 TRBJ1-1 NA TRBV9 NA TGTGCCAGCAGCGTAGGAGGGACGAACACTGAAGCTTTCTTT CASSVGGTNTEAFF
14 TRBJ1-4 few TRBV2 TRBD1 TGTGCCAGCGGAGGGGAGACAGGGGGCCAAAAACTGTTTTTT CASGGETGGQKLFF
15 TRBJ2-3 NA TRBV7-2 NA TGTGCCAGCAGCGTAGAAGGCCGTGGCACAGATACGCAGTATTTT CASSVEGRGTDTQYF
13 TRBJ1-1 NA TRBV7-7 NA TGTGCTAGCAGCTTAGGGCTACAAAGGGGAGCTTTCTTT CASSLGLQRGAFF
13 TRBJ2-7 NA TRBV4-1 TRBD2 TGCGCCAGCAGCCCGGGACTACTTTCCGAGCAGTACTTC CASSPGLLSEQYF
16 TRBJ1-2 NA TRBV27 TRBD1 TGTGCCAGCAGTTTATCGCCCGGACAGGGTACACTAGGCTACACCTTC CASSLSPGQGTLGYTF
16 TRBJ2-7 few TRBV2 TRBD1 TGTGCCAGCAGTGTCCCCTCCGGGACAGGTTCATACGAGCAGTACTTC CASSVPSGTGSYEQYF